The rows below give T cell receptor beta chains drawn from one sample of a study of cytomegalovirus exposure and HLA in healthy donors. This table comes from immunoSEQ multiplex PCR, and its TCRdb copy is limited to in-frame clones, with some not included. The sample has over 150,000 clones, 65% to 90% seen once; the top ten hold around 10%. Sequenced: PBMCs. These receptors came from a man in his fifties in good health and CMV-seropositive. Both conserved end residues are trimmed from each CDR3.

V	J	CDR3
TRBV7-7	TRBJ2-2	ASSLDSETGELF
TRBV7-2	TRBJ1-4	ASSFGGHFNEKLF
TRBV19	TRBJ2-1	ASSIKSLDLNEQF
TRBV7-9	TRBJ2-1	ASSHRTSGSSYNEQF
TRBV29-1	TRBJ2-7	SVQGQGARYEQY
TRBV19	TRBJ2-7	ASSIDRGQYYEQH
TRBV7-6	TRBJ2-2	ASSPTGTIGTGELF
TRBV5-3	TRBJ2-3	ARRQGTSGPDTQY
TRBV9	TRBJ1-1	ASSDLRQGSKAF
TRBV7-2	TRBJ2-1	ASSPDRDPGPGWF
TRBV6-5	TRBJ2-1	ASSLDRLAVNEQF
TRBV5-8	TRBJ2-7	ASTFIQGNEQY
TRBV10-3	-	AISDISGNEQY
TRBV25-1	TRBJ2-1	ASSPRRTGYSYNEQF
TRBV5-3	TRBJ2-7	ARSPNPPDRARVMRY
TRBV7-3	TRBJ2-3	ASSPGGTTDTQY
TRBV6-6	TRBJ1-3	ASTPTGVRNTIY
TRBV30	TRBJ2-7	AWETGQGAGEQY
TRBV2	TRBJ2-7	ATGDYYEQY
TRBV5-6	TRBJ2-7	ASSSQGSYEQY
TRBV5-1	TRBJ2-1	ASSLRLATPSEQF
TRBV19	TRBJ1-4	ASSPGTGAEKLF
TRBV9	TRBJ2-3	ASSVSGAPTDTQY
TRBV6-6	TRBJ1-2	ASSYQGTGNPGYT
TRBV6-5	TRBJ2-3	ATAERGGTDTQY
TRBV5-4	TRBJ2-7	ASSQPGQGAHEQY
TRBV30	TRBJ1-5	AWSVRTDSYSNQPQH
TRBV7-2	TRBJ1-4	ASRPGGAYEKLF
TRBV18	TRBJ1-1	ASSPDSRTEAF
TRBV11-2	TRBJ2-3	ASTPPGRGPDTQY
TRBV7-2	TRBJ2-1	ASSLDRDRGCF
TRBV19	TRBJ2-6	ASSIMGQNLGSGANVLT
TRBV29-1	TRBJ1-2	SVLQGTRRGYT
TRBV21-1	TRBJ1-4	AAFQDTLLPLTNEKLF
TRBV30	TRBJ1-1	VWSGASGTEAF
TRBV20-1	TRBJ2-7	SARLGNEQY
TRBV6-6	TRBJ2-7	ASSLATSYEQY
TRBV16	TRBJ1-2	ASSHRQGPGYT
TRBV15	TRBJ2-3	ATSRRLAGNSNTQY
TRBV19	TRBJ2-7	ASSTPGYGPGSYEQY
TRBV6-1	TRBJ2-3	ASGGGRTDTQY
TRBV4-3	TRBJ2-1	ASSRNRAGGYYNEQF
TRBV28	TRBJ2-5	ASSFPNGETQY
TRBV2	TRBJ1-2	ASSDDEGYYGYT
TRBV5-8	TRBJ1-5	ASSRGLATDQPQH
TRBV7-2	TRBJ2-5	ASSFEGRDQETQY
TRBV5-6	TRBJ1-2	ASSLDRAYGYT
TRBV5-6	TRBJ1-5	ASSLIGAPRPQH
TRBV6-5	TRBJ1-2	ASSYDNLAGYT
TRBV2	TRBJ2-5	ASSRGTPWTQY